This T cell receptor beta chain originates from a study of tumor-infiltrating lymphocytes in primary liver carcinoma. General study findings and limits: For tumor-adjacent and tumor-blood pairs, overlap was less than that seen for tumor region pairs.

The input was 500 ng total RNA; TCR beta cDNA was made from it with a constant-region primer. Employing slightly modified ARM-PCR, three nested multiplex PCR rounds were run, and these gave rise to the TCR beta libraries. Forward primers for TRBV1-TRBV30 and a C-beta reverse primer served the first two PCR rounds, at about 10 cycles each. TCRdb recomputed calls from the multiplex PCR reads with MiXCR, one row per CDR3 protein. This sample has hundreds of thousands of distinct CDR3 sequences, with about 62% found just once. Germline V gene data show CDR1 as MNHEY and CDR2 as SVGEGT. The V and J ends lost 6 bases and 10 bases, in that order; junction bases with no gene match: 9. CDR3 length: 13 amino acids. Germline DNA was also extracted, with blood RNA taken from unsorted whole blood. This clonotype was observed at least ten times. Its antigen is currently unknown.

The chain is built from TRBV6-2 or TRBV6-3 and TRBJ1-1, with 9 bases identical to TRBD1. Material for sequencing was peripheral blood. This sequence originates from a man aged 35-49 years with primary liver carcinoma and hepatitis B virus infection. CDR3 residues: CASRIQGARGAFF. CDR3 sequence (DNA): TGTGCCAGCAGAATACAGGGGGCAAGGGGAGCTTTCTTT.